This T cell receptor (beta chain) originates from a study of shared clonotypes between healthy human individuals. Study overall: Used for every donor were three CD4 naive, three CD4 memory, two CD8 naive and one CD8 memory plate. Study outcomes and limitations: Shared clonotypes: about 4.6% naive CD4, under 4% naive CD8, about 2.5% memory CD4, 0.35% to 0.5% memory CD8. It was the non-shared clonotypes that had lower generation probabilities than clonotypes shared by all four donors. Estimated richness values were generally larger in naive subsets than in memory subsets.

Measured with immunoSEQ multiplex PCR; TCRdb has only the in-frame clones, and not every one. The repertoire holds 2 million or so clones, with roughly 94% as singletons. About this clone: Its specificity is not known. Relative to the germline gene, one junction end is altered; a read error may explain this.

The TCR was taken from a man aged 18 to 30 in good health. Sequencing input: naive CD4+ T cells sorted from blood. Documented subset: CD45RA+ positively selected.

CDR3 in amino acids: CASSVAGPLAF. The CDR3 region has the DNA TGTGCCAGCAGCGTAGCCGGACCCTTGGCTTTT. The chain carries TRBV9 and TRBJ1-1; D remains ambiguous. The CDR3 totals 11 residues. Germline V gene data show CDR1 as SGDLS and CDR2 as YYNGEE.